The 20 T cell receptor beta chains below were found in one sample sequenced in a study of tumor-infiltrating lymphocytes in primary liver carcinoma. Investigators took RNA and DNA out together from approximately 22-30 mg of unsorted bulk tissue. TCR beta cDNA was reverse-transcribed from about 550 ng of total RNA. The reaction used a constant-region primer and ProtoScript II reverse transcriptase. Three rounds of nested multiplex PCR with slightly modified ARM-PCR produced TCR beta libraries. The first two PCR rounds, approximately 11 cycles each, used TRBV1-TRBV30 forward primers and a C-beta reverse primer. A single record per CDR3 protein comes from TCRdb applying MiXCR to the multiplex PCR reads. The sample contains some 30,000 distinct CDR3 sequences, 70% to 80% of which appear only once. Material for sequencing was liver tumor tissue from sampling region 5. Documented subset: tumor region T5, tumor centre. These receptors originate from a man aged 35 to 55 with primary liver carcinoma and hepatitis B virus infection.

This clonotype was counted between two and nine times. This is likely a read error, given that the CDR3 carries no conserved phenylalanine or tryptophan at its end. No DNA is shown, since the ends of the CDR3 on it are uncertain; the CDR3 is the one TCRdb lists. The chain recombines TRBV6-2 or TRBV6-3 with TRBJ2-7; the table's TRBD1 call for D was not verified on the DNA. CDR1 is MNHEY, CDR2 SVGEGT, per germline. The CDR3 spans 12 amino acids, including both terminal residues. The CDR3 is CASRQGPYEQYS.

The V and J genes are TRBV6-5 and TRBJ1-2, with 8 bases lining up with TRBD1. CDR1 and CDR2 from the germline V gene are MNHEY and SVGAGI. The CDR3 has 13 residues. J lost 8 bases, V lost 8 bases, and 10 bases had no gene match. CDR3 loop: CASGYDRGIGYTF. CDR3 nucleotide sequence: TGTGCCAGCGGATATGACAGGGGAATAGGCTACACCTTC.

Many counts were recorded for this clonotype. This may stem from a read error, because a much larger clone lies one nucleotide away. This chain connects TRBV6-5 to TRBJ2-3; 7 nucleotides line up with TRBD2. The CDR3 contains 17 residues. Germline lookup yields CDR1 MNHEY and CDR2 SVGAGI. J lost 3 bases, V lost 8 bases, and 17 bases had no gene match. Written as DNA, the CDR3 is TGTGCCAGCCACAAACAGGACGGGAGGAAGGAGACAGATACGCAGTATTTT. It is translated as CASHKQDGRKETDTQYF.

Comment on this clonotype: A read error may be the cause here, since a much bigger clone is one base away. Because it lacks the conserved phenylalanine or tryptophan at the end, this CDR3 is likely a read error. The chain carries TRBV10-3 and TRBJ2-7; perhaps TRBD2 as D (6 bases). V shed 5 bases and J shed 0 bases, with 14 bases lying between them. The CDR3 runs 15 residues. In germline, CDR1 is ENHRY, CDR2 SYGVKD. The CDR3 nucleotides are TGTGCCATCAGTAAGGAGGGAAGCTTCTCCTACGAGCAGTACCTC. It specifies CAISKEGSFSYEQYL.

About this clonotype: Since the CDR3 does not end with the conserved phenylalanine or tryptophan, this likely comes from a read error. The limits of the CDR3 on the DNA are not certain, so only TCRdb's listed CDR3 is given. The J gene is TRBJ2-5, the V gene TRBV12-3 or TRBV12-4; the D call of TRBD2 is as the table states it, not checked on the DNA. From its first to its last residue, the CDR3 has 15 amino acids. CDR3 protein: CASREGSGDQETKYS.

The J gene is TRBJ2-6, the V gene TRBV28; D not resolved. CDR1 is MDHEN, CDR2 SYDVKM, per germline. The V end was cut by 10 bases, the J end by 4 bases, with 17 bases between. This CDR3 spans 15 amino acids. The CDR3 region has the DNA TGTGCCATCCTCCGAATACAAGCCGGGGCCAACGTCCTGACTTTC. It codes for CAILRIQAGANVLTF.

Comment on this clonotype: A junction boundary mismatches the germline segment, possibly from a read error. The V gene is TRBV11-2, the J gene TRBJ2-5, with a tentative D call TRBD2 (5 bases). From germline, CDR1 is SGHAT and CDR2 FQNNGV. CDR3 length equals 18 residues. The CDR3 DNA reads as TGTGCAAGCAGCTTAGCGAGGCTAGCCCTGGAAAAAGAAGGGACCCAGTACTTC. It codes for CASSLARLALEKEGTQYF.

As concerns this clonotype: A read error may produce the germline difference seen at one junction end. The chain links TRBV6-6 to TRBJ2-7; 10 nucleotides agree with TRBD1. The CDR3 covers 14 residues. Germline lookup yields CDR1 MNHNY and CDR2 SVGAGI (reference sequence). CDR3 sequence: CASCDDRGRHEQYF. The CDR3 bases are TGTGCCAGCTGTGACGACAGGGGGCGGCACGAGCAATACTTC.

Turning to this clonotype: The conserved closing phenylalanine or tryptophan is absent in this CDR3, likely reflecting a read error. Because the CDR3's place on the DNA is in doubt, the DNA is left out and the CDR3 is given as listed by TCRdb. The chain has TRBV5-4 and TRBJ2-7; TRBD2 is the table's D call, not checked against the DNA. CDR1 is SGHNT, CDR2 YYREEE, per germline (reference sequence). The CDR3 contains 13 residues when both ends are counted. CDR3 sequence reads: CASSTLAGGEQYS.

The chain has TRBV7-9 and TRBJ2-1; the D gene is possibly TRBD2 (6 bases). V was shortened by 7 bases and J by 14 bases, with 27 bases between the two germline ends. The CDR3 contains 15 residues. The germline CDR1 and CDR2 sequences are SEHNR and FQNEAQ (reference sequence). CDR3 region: CASILGGGDHGSEFF. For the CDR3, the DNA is TGTGCCAGCATTCTTGGAGGCGGGGACCACGGGTCGGAGTTCTTC.

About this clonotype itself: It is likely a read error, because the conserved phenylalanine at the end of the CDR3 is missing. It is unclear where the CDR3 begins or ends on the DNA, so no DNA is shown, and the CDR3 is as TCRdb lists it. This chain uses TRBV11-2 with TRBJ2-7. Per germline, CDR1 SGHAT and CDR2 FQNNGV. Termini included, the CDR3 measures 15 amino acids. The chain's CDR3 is CASSFSRGSYYEQYS.

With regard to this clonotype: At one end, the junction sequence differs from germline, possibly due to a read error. CDR3: CANSPGRWYEKFF. The CDR3 region has the DNA TGCGCCAATAGCCCGGGACGGTGGTATGAGAAGTTCTTC. This chain connects TRBV4-1 to TRBJ2-1; the D gene could be TRBD1 or TRBD2 (5 bases each). Germline CDR1 MGHRA, CDR2 YSYEKL. The CDR3 extends over 13 amino acids.

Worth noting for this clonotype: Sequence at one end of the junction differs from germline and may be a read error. CDR3 amino acids: CVSNLDGLSGRYEQYF. CDR3 coding DNA: TGTGTCAGCAACTTAGATGGGCTTAGCGGAAGGTACGAGCAGTACTTC. V is TRBV11-2 and J is TRBJ2-7, with TRBD2 as a possible D gene (6 bases). This CDR3 has 16 amino acids. Germline lookup yields CDR1 SGHAT and CDR2 FQNNGV.

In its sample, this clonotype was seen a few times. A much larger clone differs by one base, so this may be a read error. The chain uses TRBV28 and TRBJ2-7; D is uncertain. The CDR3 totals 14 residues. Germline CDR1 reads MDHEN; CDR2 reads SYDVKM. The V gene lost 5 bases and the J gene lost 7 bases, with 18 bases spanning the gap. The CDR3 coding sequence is TGTGCCAGCAGTCGAACAAGAAGTCTGAGGGAGCAGTACTTC. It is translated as CASSRTRSLREQYF.

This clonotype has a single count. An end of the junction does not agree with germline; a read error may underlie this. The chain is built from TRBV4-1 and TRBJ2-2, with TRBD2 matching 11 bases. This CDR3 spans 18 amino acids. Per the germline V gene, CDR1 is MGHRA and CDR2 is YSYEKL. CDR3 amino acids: CASSERPPGLAETGELFF. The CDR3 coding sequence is TGCGCCAGCAGCGAGCGCCCCCCGGGACTAGCGGAAACCGGAGAGCTGTTTTTT.

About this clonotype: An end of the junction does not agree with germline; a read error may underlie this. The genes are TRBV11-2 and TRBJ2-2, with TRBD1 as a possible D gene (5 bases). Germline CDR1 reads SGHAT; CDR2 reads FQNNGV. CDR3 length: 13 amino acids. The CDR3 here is CSSSLTDTVELFF. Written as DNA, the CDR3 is TGTAGCAGCAGCTTGACGGACACCGTGGAGCTGTTTTTT.

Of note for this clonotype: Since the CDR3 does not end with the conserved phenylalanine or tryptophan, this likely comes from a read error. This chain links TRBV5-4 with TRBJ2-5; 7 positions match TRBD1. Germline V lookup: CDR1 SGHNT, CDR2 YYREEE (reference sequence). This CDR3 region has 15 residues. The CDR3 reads CASSLDRETQEAQYS. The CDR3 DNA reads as TGTGCCAGCAGCCTAGACAGGGAAACCCAAGAGGCCCAGTACTCC.

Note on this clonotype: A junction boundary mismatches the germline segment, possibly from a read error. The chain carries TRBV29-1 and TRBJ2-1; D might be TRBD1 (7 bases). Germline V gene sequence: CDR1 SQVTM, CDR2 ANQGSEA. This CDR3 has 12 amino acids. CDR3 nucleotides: TGCAGCGTCCGCCCAGGGGGGAGTGAGCAACTCTTC. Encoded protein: CSVRPGGSEQLF.

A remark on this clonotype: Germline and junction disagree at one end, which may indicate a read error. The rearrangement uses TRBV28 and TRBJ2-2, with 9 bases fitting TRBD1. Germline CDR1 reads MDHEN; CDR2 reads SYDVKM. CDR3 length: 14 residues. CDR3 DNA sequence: TGTGCCAGCAGGCGACAGGGGGGCACCGGGGAGCAGTCTTTT. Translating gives CASRRQGGTGEQSF.

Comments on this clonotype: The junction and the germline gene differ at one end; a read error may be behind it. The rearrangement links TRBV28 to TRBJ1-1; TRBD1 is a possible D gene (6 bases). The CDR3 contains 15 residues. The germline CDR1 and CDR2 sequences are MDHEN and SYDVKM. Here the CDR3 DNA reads TGTGCCAGCAGAACCGGACAGCAGGAGAACACTGAGGCTTTCTTT. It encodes CASRTGQQENTEAFF.